This T cell receptor (beta chain) came from a study of blood T cell repertoires in COVID-19. As processed by the authors: Reference gene primer amplification gave estimated nucleated cell counts. Profiled with immunoSEQ multiplex PCR; TCRdb holds only in-frame clones, not every one. The D gene and trimming were derived from the DNA, and the V and J assignments and clone size from that table. Of just over 200,000 clones listed, around three quarters are singletons. V lost 3 bases and J lost 11; bases outside the gene matches: 7. Germline V lookup: CDR1 MGHDK, CDR2 SYGVNS. This CDR3 is built from 14 residues.

The origin of this receptor is a woman in her 70s with acute or convalescent COVID-19. Specimen: peripheral blood. The gene calls are TRBV25-1 and TRBJ2-1; TRBD1 matches 10 bases. This CDR3 is CASSEGQGRVKQFF. CDR3 bases: TGTGCCAGCAGTGAGGGACAGGGGCGGGTTAAGCAGTTCTTC.